A selection of T cell receptor beta chains follows, all from one sample in a study of beta chain features in type 1 diabetes. Generated by immunoSEQ multiplex PCR, the TCRdb table keeps only in-frame clones and is missing some. The sample lists roughly 300,000 clones, 14% occurring once. The sample comprised central memory CD4+ T cells from blood. The source is a man between 25 and 39 years old in good health. CDR3s include the opening cysteine and the closing phenylalanine or tryptophan. D genes are given only for firm matches. Not every row has a clone size; where given, it reads once, few, many or a size class.

d_gene	abundance	v_gene	j_gene	CDR3aa	CDR3nt
.	.	TRBV7-8	TRBJ1-4	CASSLTRKEKLFF	TGTGCCAGCAGCTTAACCCGAAAAGAAAAACTGTTTTTT
.	.	TRBV25-1	TRBJ1-2	CASSKPGGAYGYTF	TGTGCCAGCAGTAAGCCGGGGGGCGCTTATGGCTACACCTTC
.	few	TRBV5-4	TRBJ2-1	CASSLRGEGGNEQFF	TGTGCCAGCAGCTTGCGGGGAGAGGGGGGCAATGAGCAGTTCTTC
TRBD1	few	TRBV19	TRBJ2-4	CASSTRDRAIGKNIQYF	TGTGCCAGTAGTACCCGGGACAGGGCAATCGGCAAAAACATTCAGTACTTC
TRBD2	few	TRBV9	TRBJ2-5	CASSVASGEPETQYF	TGTGCCAGCAGCGTCGCTAGCGGGGAACCAGAGACCCAGTACTTC
.	.	TRBV28	TRBJ1-2	CASSSGTRTNYGYTF	TGTGCCAGCAGTTCGGGGACGAGGACAAACTATGGCTACACCTTC
TRBD1	.	TRBV19	TRBJ1-2	CASKDRGLEGYTF	TGTGCCAGTAAGGACAGGGGGCTTGAAGGCTACACCTTC
TRBD1	.	TRBV19	TRBJ1-2	CACPTGQILWGYTF	TGTGCCTGCCCCACGGGACAGATTCTATGGGGCTACACCTTC
.	.	TRBV5-1	TRBJ2-3	CASSFSTDTQYF	TGCGCCAGCAGCTTTAGCACAGATACGCAGTATTTT
.	.	TRBV7-7	TRBJ2-1	CASSRLRPPSQFF	TGTGCCAGCAGCCGACTTCGCCCTCCCTCGCAGTTCTTC
.	.	TRBV30	TRBJ2-1	CAWSLYLDLLDNEQFF	TGTGCCTGGAGCCTATACCTCGACCTACTTGACAATGAGCAGTTCTTC
.	few	TRBV4-1	TRBJ2-5	CASSPARRLETQYF	TGCGCCAGCAGCCCTGCCCGCAGGTTAGAGACCCAGTACTTC
TRBD1	.	TRBV5-1	TRBJ1-6	CASSQSWGQINSPLHF	TGCGCCAGCAGCCAATCGTGGGGACAGATTAATTCACCCCTCCACTTT
.	.	TRBV11-2	TRBJ2-2	CASRFLLDFWAGELFF	TGTGCCAGCAGATTTTTGTTGGATTTCTGGGCCGGGGAGCTGTTTTTT
TRBD1	.	TRBV7-2	TRBJ1-4	CASSLAGQNNEKLFF	TGTGCCAGCAGCTTAGCGGGACAGAATAATGAAAAACTGTTTTTT
.	.	TRBV30	TRBJ1-1	CAWSVRRDTEAFF	TGTGCCTGGAGTGTACGAAGGGACACTGAAGCTTTCTTT
.	few	TRBV7-6	TRBJ1-1	CASSLTLAQNTEAFF	TGTGCCAGCAGCCTGACCTTGGCACAGAACACTGAAGCTTTCTTT
.	.	TRBV20-1	TRBJ1-6	CSAHRGGPLHF	TGCAGTGCCCACCGTGGGGGGCCCCTCCACTTT
.	.	TRBV18	TRBJ2-7	CASSVGARSYEQYF	TGTGCCAGCTCGGTTGGGGCCAGGTCCTACGAGCAGTACTTC
TRBD2	few	TRBV6-5	TRBJ2-1	CASSYRISGGAQFF	TGTGCCAGCAGTTACCGGATTAGCGGGGGGGCCCAGTTCTTC
.	few	TRBV11-3	TRBJ2-5	CASSLVGVVETQYF	TGTGCCAGCAGCTTAGTCGGGGTTGTAGAGACCCAGTACTTC
.	.	TRBV11-3	TRBJ2-7	CASSSDSLGEQYF	TGTGCCAGCAGCTCCGACTCCTTGGGTGAGCAGTACTTC
TRBD2	few	TRBV5-5	TRBJ2-3	CASSQGTSGSSTDTQYF	TGTGCCAGCAGCCAGGGGACTAGCGGGAGCAGCACAGATACGCAGTATTTT
.	.	TRBV7-2	TRBJ2-7	CASRHRSSYEQYF	TGTGCCAGCAGACACAGGTCCTCCTACGAGCAGTACTTC
.	few	TRBV4-3	TRBJ1-3	CASSQDTPGAGNTIYF	TGCGCCAGCAGCCAAGATACGCCGGGGGCTGGAAACACCATATATTTT
TRBD2	once	TRBV11-3	TRBJ2-1	CASSLGLAGGRNEQFF	TGTGCCAGCAGCTTGGGACTAGCGGGGGGGCGCAATGAGCAGTTCTTC
TRBD1	.	TRBV2	TRBJ2-7	CASHRGYEQYF	TGTGCCAGTCACAGGGGGTACGAGCAGTACTTC
.	few	TRBV19	TRBJ2-2	CASSIHAGELFF	TGTGCCAGTAGTATCCATGCCGGGGAGCTGTTTTTT
TRBD1	few	TRBV10-3	TRBJ1-3	CASGTGGSGNTIYF	TGTGCCTCAGGGACAGGGGGCTCTGGAAACACCATATATTTT
.	.	TRBV10-2	TRBJ2-7	CASSESRGSYEQYF	TGCGCCAGCAGTGAGTCGAGGGGCTCCTACGAGCAGTACTTC
.	.	TRBV29-1	TRBJ2-6	CSVQSGANVLTF	TGCAGCGTTCAGTCTGGGGCCAACGTCCTGACTTTC
.	few	TRBV6-1	TRBJ2-6	CASSRVNSGANVLTF	TGTGCCAGCAGCCGGGTCAACTCTGGGGCCAACGTCCTGACTTTC
.	.	TRBV5-4	TRBJ2-6	CASSLAGSGANVLTF	TGTGCCAGCAGCTTGGCAGGTTCTGGGGCCAACGTCCTGACTTTC
.	many	TRBV28	TRBJ1-5	CASSRPPDQPQHF	TGTGCCAGCAGTCGTCCTCCCGATCAGCCCCAGCATTTT
.	few	TRBV4-1	TRBJ1-2	CASSRDGGYTF	TGTGCCAGCAGCCGGGACGGTGGCTACACCTTC
.	few	TRBV12-5	TRBJ2-2	CASGRGGTNTGELFF	TGTGCTAGTGGCCGGGGCGGGACGAACACCGGGGAGCTGTTTTTT
TRBD2	.	TRBV11-2	TRBJ2-1	CASSLPIARGGGPMFF	TGTGCCAGCAGCCTCCCCATAGCGCGGGGGGGCGGACCGATGTTCTTC
TRBD1	.	TRBV9	TRBJ1-5	CASSAGTGSSNQPQHF	TGTGCCAGCAGCGCAGGGACAGGGAGCAGCAATCAGCCCCAGCATTTT
.	few	TRBV6-6	TRBJ1-2	CATHGATYGYTF	TGTGCCACCCACGGGGCAACCTATGGCTACACCTTC
.	.	TRBV6-5	TRBJ1-1	CAISPGVGEAFF	TGTGCCATCAGTCCGGGTGTTGGAGAAGCTTTCTTT
.	few	TRBV7-8	TRBJ2-2	CASSFPIGELFF	TGTGCCAGCAGCTTTCCCATCGGGGAGCTGTTTTTT
TRBD2	few	TRBV5-5	TRBJ2-1	CASSLGPLAGDNEQFF	TGTGCCAGCAGCTTGGGGCCCCTAGCGGGGGACAATGAGCAGTTCTTC
TRBD2	.	TRBV9	TRBJ2-5	CASSPTSGGARETQYF	TGTGCCAGCAGCCCTACTAGCGGGGGGGCCCGAGAGACCCAGTACTTC
.	.	TRBV7-8	TRBJ1-1	CASSLASGGTEAFF	TGTGCCAGCAGCTTAGCGTCTGGGGGGACTGAAGCTTTCTTT
TRBD1	.	TRBV11-3	TRBJ2-1	CASSLTGVVNEQFF	TGTGCCAGCAGCTTGACAGGGGTCGTAAATGAGCAGTTCTTC
TRBD2	.	TRBV4-1	TRBJ2-5	CASSQEPGLAYVTQYF	TGCGCCAGCAGCCAAGAGCCGGGACTAGCATACGTGACCCAGTACTTC
.	.	TRBV11-2	TRBJ2-1	CASSLGTDFNEQFF	TGTGCCAGCAGCTTAGGGACAGACTTCAATGAGCAGTTCTTC
TRBD1	few	TRBV7-2	TRBJ1-2	CASSLASTGGDGYTF	TGTGCCAGCAGCTTAGCGTCGACAGGGGGCGATGGCTACACCTTC
TRBD1	.	TRBV28	TRBJ1-2	CASSFPGQGANYGYTF	TGTGCCAGCAGTTTCCCGGGACAGGGTGCTAACTATGGCTACACCTTC
TRBD1	many	TRBV6-6	TRBJ1-1	CASSDRTGDISEAFF	TGTGCCAGCAGCGATAGGACAGGGGACATCTCTGAAGCTTTCTTT
TRBD2	.	TRBV7-2	TRBJ2-1	CASSLSAGGPKFF	TGTGCCAGCAGCTTATCAGCGGGGGGCCCCAAATTCTTC
.	few	TRBV29-1	TRBJ2-7	CSVGDRKGRMPAYEQYF	TGCAGCGTTGGTGACAGGAAGGGCCGTATGCCTGCCTACGAGCAGTACTTC
.	once	TRBV18	TRBJ1-2	CASSQQGSRYGYTF	TGTGCCAGCTCACAACAGGGCTCGAGGTATGGCTACACCTTC
.	few	TRBV29-1	TRBJ1-2	CSVEAGRNYGYTF	TGCAGCGTTGAGGCAGGGAGAAACTATGGCTACACCTTC